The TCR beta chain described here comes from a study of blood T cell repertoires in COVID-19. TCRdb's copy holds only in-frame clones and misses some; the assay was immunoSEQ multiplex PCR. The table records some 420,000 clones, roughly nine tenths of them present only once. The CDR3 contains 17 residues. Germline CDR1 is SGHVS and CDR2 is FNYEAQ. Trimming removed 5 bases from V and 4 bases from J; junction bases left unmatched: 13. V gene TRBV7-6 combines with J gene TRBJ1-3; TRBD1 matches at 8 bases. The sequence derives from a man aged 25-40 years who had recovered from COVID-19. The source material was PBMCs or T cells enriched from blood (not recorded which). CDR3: CASSESGTGYSGNTIYF. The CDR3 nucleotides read TGTGCCAGCAGCGAATCCGGGACAGGATATTCGGGAAACACCATATATTTT.